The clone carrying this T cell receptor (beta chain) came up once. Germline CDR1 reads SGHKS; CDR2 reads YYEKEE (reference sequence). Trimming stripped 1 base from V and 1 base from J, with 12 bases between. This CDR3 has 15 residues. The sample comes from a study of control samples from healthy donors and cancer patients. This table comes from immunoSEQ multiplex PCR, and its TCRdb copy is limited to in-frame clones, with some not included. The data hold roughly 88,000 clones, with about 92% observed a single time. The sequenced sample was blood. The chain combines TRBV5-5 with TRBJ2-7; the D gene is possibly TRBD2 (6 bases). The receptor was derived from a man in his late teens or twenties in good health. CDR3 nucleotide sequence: TGTGCCAGCAGCTTGCGTCCAGGGACTTCCTACGAGCAGTACTTC. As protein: CASSLRPGTSYEQYF.